The text below deals with one TCR beta chain. Its antigen is not identified. Produced via immunoSEQ multiplex PCR; TCRdb's table is partial and in-frame only. The sample shows 60,000 to 65,000 clones, roughly nine tenths of them seen only once. The data stem from a study of OX40 agonist ivuxolimab in advanced cancers. Looking at the study overall: Every patient in dose escalation had hepatocellular carcinoma, melanoma, renal cell or head and neck cancer. Prior anti-PD-1, anti-PD-L1 or anti-CTLA-4 therapy was allowed; around 40% had some. Whole-study results and caveats: The authors did not determine the antigen specificity of the expanded peripheral T cells.

Germline-derived CDR1 and CDR2 are SGHRS and YFSETQ. The CDR3 loop spans 14 amino acids. V dropped 5 bases and J dropped 1; count of bases not matched to a gene: 5. The input for sequencing was CD4+ or CD8+ T cells sorted from blood, taken in a trial of the OX40 agonist ivuxolimab. The sequence was obtained from an adult with an advanced solid tumor such as melanoma, head and neck, liver or kidney cancer. This sequence joins TRBV5-1 and TRBJ1-1; 7 bases line up with TRBD1. The CDR3 sequence: CASRLDRANTEAFF. For the CDR3, the DNA is TGCGCCAGCAGACTCGACAGGGCGAACACTGAAGCTTTCTTT.